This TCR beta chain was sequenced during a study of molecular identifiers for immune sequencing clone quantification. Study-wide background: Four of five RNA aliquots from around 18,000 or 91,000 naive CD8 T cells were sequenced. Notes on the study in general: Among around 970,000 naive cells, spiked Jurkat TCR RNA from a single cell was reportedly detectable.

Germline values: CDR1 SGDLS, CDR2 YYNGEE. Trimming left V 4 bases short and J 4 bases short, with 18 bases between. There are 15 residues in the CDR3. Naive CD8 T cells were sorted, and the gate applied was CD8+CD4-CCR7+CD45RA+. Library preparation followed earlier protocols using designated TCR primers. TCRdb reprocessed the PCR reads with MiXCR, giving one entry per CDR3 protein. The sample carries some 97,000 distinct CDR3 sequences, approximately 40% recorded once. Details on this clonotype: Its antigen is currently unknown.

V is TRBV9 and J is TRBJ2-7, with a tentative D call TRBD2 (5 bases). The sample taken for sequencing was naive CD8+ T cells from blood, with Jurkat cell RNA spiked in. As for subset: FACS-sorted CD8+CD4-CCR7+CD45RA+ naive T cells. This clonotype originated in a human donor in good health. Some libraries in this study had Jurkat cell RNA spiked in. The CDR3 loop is CASSQTPREVYEQYF. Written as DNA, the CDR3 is TGTGCCAGCAGCCAAACCCCCCGGGAAGTTTACGAGCAGTACTTC.